The 22 T cell receptor beta chains below all came from one sample that was sequenced in a study of shared clonotypes between healthy human individuals. Only in-frame clones appear in the TCRdb table, and some are missing; sequencing was by immunoSEQ multiplex PCR. The sample gives 550,000 to 800,000 clones, about 90% of which show up once; roughly 36% is in the top ten. The sequenced sample consisted of memory CD8+ T cells from PBMCs. As to subset: CD45RO+ cells pooled with CCR7-negative TemRA cells. Receptors were obtained from a man younger than 35 in good health. Some clones in this sample may be carry-over from other donors' samples.

The J gene is TRBJ2-7, the V gene TRBV19, with TRBD1 identical over 7 bases. Germline V gives CDR1 LNHDA, CDR2 SQIVND (reference sequence). This CDR3 spans 20 amino acids. Trimming took 3 bases from V and 1 from J; bases not matched to a gene: 21. CDR3 residues: CASSISGISRLNRGSYEQYF. The CDR3 DNA is TGTGCCAGTAGTATTTCCGGGATTTCCAGGCTAAACAGGGGATCCTACGAGCAGTACTTC.

The CDR3 DNA reads as TGTGCCAGCAGTATACCGGGACACCTGAACACTGAAGCTTTCTTT. Its protein is CASSIPGHLNTEAFF. This chain connects TRBV6-5 to TRBJ1-1; a weak D match, TRBD1 (6 bases). CDR1 MNHEY and CDR2 SVGAGI come from the germline V gene. Trimming stripped 5 bases from V and 0 bases from J, with 13 bases between. The CDR3 has 15 residues.

V gene TRBV27 combines with J gene TRBJ2-7, with 8 bases fitting TRBD2. J gave up 4 bases and V 7 bases, and 12 bases lay outside the gene matches. Germline loops: CDR1 MNHEY, CDR2 SMNVEV (reference sequence). This CDR3 is 15 amino acids long. The CDR3 reads CASTISGGAGYEQYF. For the CDR3, the DNA is TGTGCCAGCACCATAAGCGGGGGCGCGGGATACGAGCAGTACTTC.

V and J are TRBV27 and TRBJ2-3, with 9 bases lining up with TRBD1. This CDR3 contains 16 residues. Germline V gene sequence: CDR1 MNHEY, CDR2 SMNVEV (reference sequence). Germline trimming cut 3 bases from V and 6 bases from J; bases unmatched to any gene: 10. The CDR3 DNA follows: TGTGCCAGCAGTTTGCTATCGGGACAGGGTTACGATACGCAGTATTTT. Translating it yields CASSLLSGQGYDTQYF.

In this sample, this clone turned up once. The same CDR3 is also encoded by other DNA sequences in this sample. J is TRBJ2-1 and V is TRBV4-3; D possibly corresponds to TRBD1 (7 bases). This CDR3 has 15 residues. CDR1 is LGHNA, CDR2 YSLEER, per germline. V lost 3 bases and J lost 2, with 11 bases in between. CDR3 residues: CASSQAGGPYNEQFF. In DNA form, the CDR3 reads TGCGCCAGCAGCCAGGCAGGGGGGCCCTACAATGAGCAGTTCTTC.

The chain combines TRBV7-9 with TRBJ2-7; TRBD2 aligns across 8 bases. V gave up 5 bases and J gave up 4 bases; unmatched junction bases: 7. The CDR3 is 14 amino acids. The V gene's germline CDR1 is SEHNR and CDR2 FQNEAQ (reference sequence). The CDR3 is CASSPGLAAYEQYF. The CDR3 DNA sequence: TGTGCCAGCAGCCCCGGACTAGCCGCTTACGAGCAGTACTTC. The full variable domain, with the rest looked up from reference TRBV7-9 and TRBJ2-7, is DTGVSQNPRHKITKRGQNVTFRCDPISEHNRLYWYRQTLGQGPEFLTYFQNEAQLEKSRLLSDRFSAERPKGSFSTLEIQRTEQGDSAMYLCASSPGLAAYEQYFGPGTRLTVT.

This sequence joins TRBV28 and TRBJ2-1; 13 nucleotides agree with TRBD2. Germline V gives CDR1 MDHEN, CDR2 SYDVKM. The CDR3 runs 16 residues. V shed 3 bases, J shed 9 bases, and the junction held 8 bases outside the gene matches. The CDR3 bases are TGTGCCAGCAGTTTCCCTGGACTAGCGGGAGTAGTTGAGCAGTTCTTC. As protein: CASSFPGLAGVVEQFF.

This clone has just one count. The CDR3 protein is CAISESQGASYEQYF. In nucleotides, the CDR3 is TGTGCCATCAGTGAGTCGCAGGGGGCTTCCTACGAGCAGTACTTC. The chain uses TRBV10-3 and TRBJ2-7; 8 bases line up with TRBD1. The trim removed 0 bases at V and 1 base at J, leaving 2 bases unmatched. The length of the CDR3 is 15 residues. Germline CDR1 reads ENHRY; CDR2 reads SYGVKD.

The chain recombines TRBV6-5 with TRBJ2-1; tentatively, D is TRBD2 (5 bases). V was clipped by 5 bases and J by 7 bases, with 15 bases between them. In germline, CDR1 is MNHEY, CDR2 SVGAGI. There are 14 residues in the CDR3. CDR3 nucleotide sequence: TGTGCCAGCAGTCCCGGTGGAGGTTCGAATGAGCAGTTCTTC. The encoded protein is CASSPGGGSNEQFF.

The chain couples TRBV27 to TRBJ1-6, with a weak D call TRBD1 (5 bases). Looked up from germline, CDR1 is MNHEY and CDR2 is SMNVEV (reference sequence). This CDR3 has 14 residues. V was trimmed by 3 bases and J by 10 bases, leaving 13 bases between them. The CDR3 coding sequence is TGTGCCAGCAGTTTCGGGGGATTGCGATCACCCCTCCACTTT. It is translated as CASSFGGLRSPLHF.

The CDR3: CASSFGRNTDTQYF. CDR3 DNA: TGTGCCAGCAGTTTCGGTCGGAACACAGATACGCAGTATTTT. V gene TRBV28 combines with J gene TRBJ2-3; D remains unclear. This CDR3 has 14 residues. The germline V and J ends were trimmed by 3 bases and 2 bases, with 9 bases remaining between them. The germline V gene encodes CDR1 MDHEN and CDR2 SYDVKM.

This clone was seen only a few times. V gene TRBV29-1 combines with J gene TRBJ2-7, with 7 bases fitting TRBD1. Unmatched junction bases numbered 9, after V lost 7 bases and J lost 3 bases. Germline lookup yields CDR1 SQVTM and CDR2 ANQGSEA. The CDR3 consists of 13 residues. This CDR3 reads CSARTGAHYEQYF. CDR3 sequence (DNA): TGCAGCGCTAGAACAGGGGCGCACTACGAGCAGTACTTC.

The chain recombines TRBV29-1 with TRBJ1-2, with a possible D match to TRBD1 (5 bases). Per germline, CDR1 SQVTM and CDR2 ANQGSEA. Trimming pared 6 bases from V and 0 bases from J, leaving 20 bases between. The CDR3 is 16 amino acids. This CDR3 is CSVPTPGPLANYGYTF. The CDR3 DNA follows: TGCAGCGTCCCAACTCCGGGACCTTTAGCTAACTATGGCTACACCTTC.

The chain combines TRBV9 with TRBJ1-2; no definite D call. The CDR3 loop spans 15 amino acids. The germline V gene has CDR1 SGDLS and CDR2 YYNGEE. With 3 bases removed from V and 5 bases from J, the gap between germline ends came to 17 bases. The CDR3, as DNA: TGTGCCAGCAGCGAAAACAAGGTTAAGGGATATGGCTACACCTTC. Amino acids: CASSENKVKGYGYTF.

The chain employs TRBV7-2 and TRBJ2-3, with 9 bases aligning to TRBD2. Germline lookup yields CDR1 SGHTA and CDR2 FQGNSA. The CDR3 runs 16 residues. The V and J ends lost 4 bases and 3 bases, in that order; junction bases with no gene match: 8. CDR3 protein: CASSSLAGPRTDTQYF. The CDR3 DNA is TGTGCCAGCAGCTCCCTAGCGGGACCCCGGACAGATACGCAGTATTTT.

This chain connects TRBV19 to TRBJ1-2; no reliable D call. The V gene lost 2 bases and the J gene lost 0 bases, with 10 bases spanning the gap. Looked up from germline, CDR1 is LNHDA and CDR2 is SQIVND (reference sequence). The CDR3 totals 15 residues. CDR3 in amino acids: CASSIRPYTNYGYTF. The CDR3 nucleotides read TGTGCCAGTAGTATACGGCCCTATACTAACTATGGCTACACCTTC.

V and J are TRBV21-1 and TRBJ2-5; the listed D gene, TRBD2, was not tested against the DNA. TRBV21-1 is described as a pseudogene. The CDR3 has 13 residues. The CDR3 region has the DNA TGTGCCAGCAGCAAAGAGCTTCAAGAGACCCAGTACTTC. Its protein product is CASSKELQETQYF.

CDR3 DNA: TGTGCCAGCAGCTTAATGGGACTAGCGGGACCCACAGATACGCAGTATTTT. The encoded protein is CASSLMGLAGPTDTQYF. This sequence joins TRBV11-2 and TRBJ2-3; TRBD2 matches at 13 bases. V shed 2 bases and J 2 bases; nucleotides not matched to a gene: 4. Germline loops: CDR1 SGHAT, CDR2 FQNNGV. This CDR3 is built from 17 residues.

The CDR3 DNA reads TGCGCCAGCAGCTTGGCGCCCAATGAGCAGTTCTTC. Amino acid sequence: CASSLAPNEQFF. The genes are TRBV5-1 and TRBJ2-1; D ambiguous. There are 12 residues in the CDR3. Germline-derived CDR1 and CDR2 are SGHRS and YFSETQ. The V end was cut by 0 bases, the J end by 6 bases, with 4 bases between. The entire variable domain, with the rest obtained from reference TRBV5-1 and TRBJ2-1, is as follows: KAGVTQTPRYLIKTRGQQVTLSCSPISGHRSVSWYQQTPGQGLQFLFEYFSETQRNKGNFPGRFSGRQFSNSRSEMNVSTLELGDSALYLCASSLAPNEQFFGPGTRLTVL.

This clone came up many times. The CDR3 reads CASSFGLAPDTQYF. The CDR3 coding sequence is TGTGCCAGCAGTTTCGGACTAGCGCCAGATACGCAGTATTTT. V is TRBV6-5 and J is TRBJ2-3; 9 nucleotides agree with TRBD2. Germline trimming cut 4 bases from V and 4 bases from J; bases unmatched to any gene: 3. This CDR3 has 14 residues. The germline gives CDR1 MNHEY, CDR2 SVGAGI.

V is TRBV27 and J is TRBJ2-7; D remains ambiguous. Between the trimmed V and J ends, which lost 7 bases and 6 bases, there was a span of 4 bases. Germline CDR1 and CDR2: MNHEY and SMNVEV (reference sequence). The CDR3 sequence is 9 residues long. CDR3 coding DNA: TGTGCCAGCATCACCGAGCAGTACTTC. Translated, it gives CASITEQYF.

The chain has TRBV9 and TRBJ2-3; TRBD2 aligns across 9 bases. Per germline, CDR1 SGDLS and CDR2 YYNGEE. There are 16 residues in the CDR3. The junction had 5 bases not matched to a gene; V was cut back by 0 bases and J by 3 bases. This CDR3 is CASSVEGLATTDTQYF. The DNA of the CDR3 is TGTGCCAGCAGCGTAGAGGGACTAGCAACGACAGATACGCAGTATTTT.